This TCR beta chain appears in the sequencing data of a study of T cell changes during pregnancy in multiple sclerosis. Trimming cost V 2 bases and J 3 bases, with 17 bases left between them. The CDR3 runs 16 residues. Per germline, CDR1 MNHEY and CDR2 SVGAGI. Sequencing was performed with immunoSEQ multiplex PCR; in TCRdb, only in-frame clones are kept and a portion is missing. The top ten clones hold less than 4.5% of a sample with about 110,000 clones, roughly 92% of them seen once. This receptor was obtained from a female donor with multiple sclerosis, enrolled in a pregnancy study. The chain combines TRBV6-5 with TRBJ2-7; weak D call: TRBD1 (6 bases). The starting material was peripheral blood, obtained after pregnancy. In DNA form, the CDR3 reads TGTGCCAGCAGTTACCGAACGACAGGTGTGTTCTACGAGCAGTACTTC. Amino acid sequence: CASSYRTTGVFYEQYF.